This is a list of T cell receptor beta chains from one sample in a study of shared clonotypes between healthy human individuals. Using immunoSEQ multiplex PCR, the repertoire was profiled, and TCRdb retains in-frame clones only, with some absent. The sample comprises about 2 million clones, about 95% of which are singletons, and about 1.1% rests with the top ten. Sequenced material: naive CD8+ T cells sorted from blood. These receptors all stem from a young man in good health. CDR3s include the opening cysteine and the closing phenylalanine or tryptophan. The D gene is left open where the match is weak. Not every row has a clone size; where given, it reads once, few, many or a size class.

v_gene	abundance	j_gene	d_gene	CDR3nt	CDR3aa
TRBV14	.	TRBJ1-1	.	TGTGCCAGCAGCCCTTGGCTAGGGGAACTTATAGACACTGAAGCTTTCTTT	CASSPWLGELIDTEAFF
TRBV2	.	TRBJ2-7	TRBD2	TGTGCCAGCAGGGACAAGCTAGCGGGGGGTACCTACGAGCAGTACTTC	CASRDKLAGGTYEQYF
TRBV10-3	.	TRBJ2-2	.	TGTGCCATCAGTGAGTCAATTGGGCTCACCGGGGAGCTGTTTTTT	CAISESIGLTGELFF
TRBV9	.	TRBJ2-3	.	TGTGCCAGCAGCGTAGGGTTAGGGCTGACAGATACGCAGTATTTT	CASSVGLGLTDTQYF
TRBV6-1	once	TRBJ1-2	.	TGTGCCAGCGGCGGCAGCTATGGCTACACCTTC	CASGGSYGYTF
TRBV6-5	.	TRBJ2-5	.	TGTGCCAGCAGTTACCCCGTCGGGGGCCAAGAGACCCAGTACTTC	CASSYPVGGQETQYF
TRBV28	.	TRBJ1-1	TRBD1	TGTGCCAGCAGTGAGTTACCGGGACAGGGGGACACTGAAGCTTTCTTT	CASSELPGQGDTEAFF
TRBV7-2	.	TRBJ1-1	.	TGTGCCAGCAGCGAACCGTACTCCCCGGTGGAAGCTTTCTTT	CASSEPYSPVEAFF
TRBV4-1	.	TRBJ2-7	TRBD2	TGCGCCAGCAGCCAGGTGGGACTAGCGGGAGGCTACGAGCAGTACTTC	CASSQVGLAGGYEQYF
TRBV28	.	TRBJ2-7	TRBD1	TGTGCCAGCACCACCTCCCGGGACAGCGCCTACGAGCAGTACTTC	CASTTSRDSAYEQYF